A selection of T cell receptor beta chains follows, all from one sample in a study of blood T cell repertoires in COVID-19. The data were produced by immunoSEQ multiplex PCR, yet TCRdb's version contains in-frame clones alone and is incomplete. This table has about 320,000 clones, around 90% appearing once. The source material was PBMCs or T cells enriched from blood (not recorded which). These receptor sequences come from a man aged 55 to 70 who had recovered from COVID-19. CDR3s leave out the opening cysteine and the closing phenylalanine or tryptophan. Fields, in order: J gene, CDR3 length, V gene, CDR3 protein.

TRBJ2-7 | 12 | TRBV6-6 | AITPGQGSYEQY
TRBJ2-1 | 10 | TRBV7-6 | ASSYRDHEQF
TRBJ1-5 | 13 | TRBV28 | ASSPVRTSNQPQH
TRBJ1-2 | 9 | TRBV28 | ASSSIYGYT
TRBJ2-7 | 10 | TRBV7-9 | ASLGRADEQY
TRBJ2-1 | 13 | TRBV7-2 | ASSLGGTKYNEQF
TRBJ2-5 | 13 | TRBV7-7 | ASSSSGIPGETQY
TRBJ1-5 | 11 | TRBV9 | ASSVEPNQPQH
TRBJ2-1 | 13 | TRBV5-1 | ASSLRPTGINEQF
TRBJ1-2 | 10 | TRBV10-3 | AIQGPNYGYT
TRBJ2-2 | 12 | TRBV28 | ASTGLAGTGELF
TRBJ2-7 | 12 | TRBV11-2 | ASSLSGQGYEQY
TRBJ1-4 | 11 | TRBV7-2 | ASSRPGGEKLF
TRBJ1-1 | 13 | TRBV5-1 | ASSLGGSLNTEAF
TRBJ1-5 | 13 | TRBV7-2 | ASSPGTGWNQPQH
TRBJ2-7 | 14 | TRBV11-2 | ASSLEGSGTPYEQY
TRBJ2-2 | 15 | TRBV27 | ASSFRLAGSNTGELF
TRBJ2-5 | 12 | TRBV19 | ASSGRDGQETQY
TRBJ2-3 | 11 | TRBV7-9 | ASSIAPTDTQY
TRBJ2-1 | 19 | TRBV19 | ASSIALWQSLRLRSYNEQF
TRBJ1-6 | 9 | TRBV20-1 | SAGRQERLH
TRBJ2-1 | 15 | TRBV7-8 | ASSLAADRGSYNEQF
TRBJ2-2 | 12 | TRBV6-1 | ASSEYGQIAELF
TRBJ2-4 | 15 | TRBV19 | ASSRGTDLLAKNIQY